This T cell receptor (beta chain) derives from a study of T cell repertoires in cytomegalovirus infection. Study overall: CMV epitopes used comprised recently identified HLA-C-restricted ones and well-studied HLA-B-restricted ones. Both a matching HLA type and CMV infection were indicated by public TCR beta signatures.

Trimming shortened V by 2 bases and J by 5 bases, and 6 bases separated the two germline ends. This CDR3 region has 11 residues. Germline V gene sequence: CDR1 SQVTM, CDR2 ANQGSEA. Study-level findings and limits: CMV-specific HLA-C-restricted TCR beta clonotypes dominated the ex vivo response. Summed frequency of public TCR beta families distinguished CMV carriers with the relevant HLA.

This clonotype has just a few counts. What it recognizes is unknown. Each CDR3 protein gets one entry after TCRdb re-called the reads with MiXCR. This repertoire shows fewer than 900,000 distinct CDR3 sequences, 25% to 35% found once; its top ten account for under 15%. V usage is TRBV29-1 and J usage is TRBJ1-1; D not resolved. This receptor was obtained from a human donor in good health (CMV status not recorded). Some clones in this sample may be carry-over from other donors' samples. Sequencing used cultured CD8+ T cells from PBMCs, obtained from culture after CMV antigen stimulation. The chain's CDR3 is CSVESGTEAFF. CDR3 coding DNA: TGCAGCGTTGAATCGGGGACTGAAGCTTTCTTT.